The rows below give T cell receptor beta chains drawn from one sample of a study of CD8+ T cells in alopecia areata. Using immunoSEQ multiplex PCR, the repertoire was profiled, and TCRdb retains in-frame clones only, with some absent. In the table there are 150,000 to 200,000 clones, over 55% of which are singletons. This specimen consisted of CD4+ T cells sorted from blood, obtained at week 24, from a patient treated with tofacitinib. All receptors come from a human donor with alopecia areata. Each CDR3 is given with its conserved first and last residue. D genes are given only for firm matches. Some rows mark clone size as missing; the rest say once, few, many or name a class of expanded clone.

v_call: TRBV29-1
d_call: .
clone_size: .
j_call: TRBJ1-4
cdr3_nt: TGCAGCGCGGTTACAGAAACCAATGAAAAACTGTTTTTT
cdr3_aa: CSAVTETNEKLFF

v_call: TRBV2
d_call: .
clone_size: .
j_call: TRBJ2-5
cdr3_nt: TGTGCCAGCAGGGAAACAGGGTACGAGACCCAGTACTTC
cdr3_aa: CASRETGYETQYF

v_call: TRBV11-1
d_call: TRBD1
clone_size: many
j_call: TRBJ1-6
cdr3_nt: TGTGCCAGCAACCGGGACAGCTCCTATAATTCACCCCTCCACTTT
cdr3_aa: CASNRDSSYNSPLHF

v_call: TRBV29-1
d_call: .
clone_size: .
j_call: TRBJ1-1
cdr3_nt: TGCAGCTCAGTGGTACAGCCAACTATGAACACTGAAGCTTTCTTT
cdr3_aa: CSSVVQPTMNTEAFF

v_call: TRBV5-6
d_call: TRBD2
clone_size: .
j_call: TRBJ2-1
cdr3_nt: TGTGCCAGCAGCTTGGGGACTAGCGTATACAATGAGCAGTTCTTC
cdr3_aa: CASSLGTSVYNEQFF

v_call: TRBV29-1
d_call: TRBD2
clone_size: .
j_call: TRBJ2-1
cdr3_nt: TGCAGCGTTGTCACATACCCGGGGGGGCTTAGGGGTGAGCAGTTCTTC
cdr3_aa: CSVVTYPGGLRGEQFF

v_call: TRBV29-1
d_call: .
clone_size: .
j_call: TRBJ2-6
cdr3_nt: TGCAGCGTTGAACGACCTGGGGCCAACGTCCTGACTTTC
cdr3_aa: CSVERPGANVLTF

v_call: TRBV29-1
d_call: .
clone_size: .
j_call: TRBJ2-3
cdr3_nt: TGCAGCGTTGACGCTCGCACAGATACGCAGTATTTT
cdr3_aa: CSVDARTDTQYF

v_call: TRBV5-4
d_call: .
clone_size: .
j_call: TRBJ2-1
cdr3_nt: TGTGCCAGCATACCACCGGGGAGCTCCTACAATGAGCAGTTCTTC
cdr3_aa: CASIPPGSSYNEQFF

v_call: TRBV5-1
d_call: TRBD2
clone_size: .
j_call: TRBJ2-6
cdr3_nt: TGCGCCAGCAGCCCCCGGGGGGGAGGCTCTGGGGCCAACGTCCTGACTTTC
cdr3_aa: CASSPRGGGSGANVLTF

v_call: TRBV29-1
d_call: TRBD2
clone_size: .
j_call: TRBJ2-1
cdr3_nt: TGCAGCGTTCATTATATACTAGCGGGGGGGCCGAATGAGCAGTTCTTC
cdr3_aa: CSVHYILAGGPNEQFF

v_call: TRBV4-3
d_call: .
clone_size: many
j_call: TRBJ2-6
cdr3_nt: TGCGCCAGCAGGCCTGCAGGGCTGGGGGCCAACGTCCTGACTTTC
cdr3_aa: CASRPAGLGANVLTF

v_call: TRBV30
d_call: TRBD1
clone_size: .
j_call: TRBJ2-1
cdr3_nt: TGTGCCTGGAACGTGGACAGGGGCTACAATGAGCAGTTCTTC
cdr3_aa: CAWNVDRGYNEQFF

v_call: TRBV9
d_call: TRBD1
clone_size: once
j_call: TRBJ1-2
cdr3_nt: TGTGCCAGCAGCGTAGTGACAGGGGATAGTGATGGCTACACCTTC
cdr3_aa: CASSVVTGDSDGYTF

v_call: TRBV29-1
d_call: .
clone_size: .
j_call: TRBJ2-3
cdr3_nt: TGCAGCGTTGAATGGGAGAGCACAGATACGCAGTATTTT
cdr3_aa: CSVEWESTDTQYF

v_call: TRBV2
d_call: .
clone_size: .
j_call: TRBJ2-5
cdr3_nt: TGTGCCAGCAGGTTACGAGAGACCCAGTACTTC
cdr3_aa: CASRLRETQYF

v_call: TRBV30
d_call: .
clone_size: .
j_call: TRBJ1-6
cdr3_nt: TGTGCCTGGAGGCCAGGCGATAATTCACCCCTCCACTTT
cdr3_aa: CAWRPGDNSPLHF